These 6 T cell receptor beta chains share one sample of origin, sequenced in a study of T cell responses to AZD1222 COVID-19 vaccine. Profiled with immunoSEQ multiplex PCR; TCRdb holds only in-frame clones, not every one. This table holds 130,000 or so clones, approximately 93% found once. Sequenced material: peripheral blood, taken on day 0 of MenACWY control vaccination. Every receptor here comes from an adult in good health.

This sequence joins TRBV6-1 and TRBJ2-3; TRBD1 aligns across 11 bases. V was clipped by 3 bases and J by 3 bases; unmatched bases: 8. This CDR3 is 17 amino acids long. Per the germline V gene, CDR1 is MNHNS and CDR2 is SASEGT. In nucleotides, the CDR3 is TGTGCCAGCAGTGACCCGGGACAGGGGGGAGGGACAGATACGCAGTATTTT. It specifies CASSDPGQGGGTDTQYF.

The chain links TRBV3-1 (or the pseudogene TRBV3-2) to TRBJ2-3, with unresolved D. Germline CDR1 LGHDT, CDR2 YNNKEL (reference sequence). The CDR3 runs 17 residues. Trimming took 4 bases from V and 5 from J, leaving 22 bases between them. CDR3 loop: CASSLSDLGPIRDTQYF. In DNA, the CDR3 is TGTGCCAGCAGCCTCTCTGACCTGGGCCCGATCCGAGATACGCAGTATTTT.

The chain couples TRBV19 to TRBJ1-5; D unclear. Trimming stripped 3 bases from V and 0 bases from J, with 15 bases between. Per germline, CDR1 LNHDA and CDR2 SQIVND (reference sequence). The CDR3 totals 17 residues. CDR3 region: CASSMVRGEPSNQPQHF. DNA for the CDR3: TGTGCCAGTAGTATGGTTCGGGGAGAACCTAGCAATCAGCCCCAGCATTTT.

This clone was found once. V usage is TRBV3-1 (or the pseudogene TRBV3-2) and J usage is TRBJ1-2, with D maybe TRBD1 (6 bases). There are 13 residues in the CDR3. The V gene's germline CDR1 is LGHDT and CDR2 YNNKEL (reference sequence). The V end lost 3 bases, the J end lost 4 bases, and 9 bases lay between the germline ends. The CDR3 protein is CASSHRQAYGYTF. Here the CDR3 DNA reads TGTGCCAGCAGCCATCGACAGGCCTATGGCTACACCTTC.

J is TRBJ1-2 and V is TRBV19; D is unresolved. This CDR3 comprises 15 residues. Germline loops: CDR1 LNHDA, CDR2 SQIVND (reference sequence). Between the trimmed V and J ends, which lost 5 bases and 1 base, there was a span of 14 bases. This chain's CDR3 is CASSRGTASNYGYTF. CDR3 sequence (DNA): TGTGCCAGTAGTCGGGGAACAGCTAGTAACTATGGCTACACCTTC.

The CDR3 here is CASRWGRGTGELFF. In DNA, the CDR3 is TGTGCCAGCAGGTGGGGCAGGGGCACCGGGGAGCTGTTTTTT. This chain links TRBV27 with TRBJ2-2; TRBD1 might be the D (6 bases). CDR3 length: 14 residues. V was pared by 6 bases and J by 4 bases, with 12 bases between. The germline CDR1 and CDR2 sequences are MNHEY and SMNVEV (reference sequence).